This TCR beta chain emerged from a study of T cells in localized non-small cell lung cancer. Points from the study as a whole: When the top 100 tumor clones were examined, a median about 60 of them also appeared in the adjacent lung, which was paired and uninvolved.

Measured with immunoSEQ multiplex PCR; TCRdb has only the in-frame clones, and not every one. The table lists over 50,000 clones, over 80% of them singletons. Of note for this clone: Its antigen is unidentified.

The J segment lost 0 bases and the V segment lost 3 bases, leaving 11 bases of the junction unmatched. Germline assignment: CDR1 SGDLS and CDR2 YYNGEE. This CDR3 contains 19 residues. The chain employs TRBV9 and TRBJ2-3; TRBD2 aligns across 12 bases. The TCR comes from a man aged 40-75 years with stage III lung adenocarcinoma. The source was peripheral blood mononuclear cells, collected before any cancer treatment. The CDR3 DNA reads TGTGCCAGCAGCGCCGAGGGGGGACTAGCGGGTACTAGCACAGATACGCAGTATTTT. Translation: CASSAEGGLAGTSTDTQYF.